What follows is one T cell receptor beta chain and its context. Its matching antigen is unknown. The PCR contained 60 Vbeta and 13 Jbeta primers. Sequencing used immunoSEQ multiplex PCR; TCRdb keeps in-frame clones, though not all of them. This sample has approximately 170,000 clones, with more than 60% found just once. The sample originates from a study of cytomegalovirus exposure and HLA in healthy donors. Germline loops: CDR1 MNHEY, CDR2 SMNVEV (reference sequence). Trimming took 8 bases from V and 0 from J, leaving 19 bases between them. The CDR3 covers 16 residues. General observations from the study: Cytomegalovirus-associated status was assigned to approximately 160 TCR beta chains.

This TCR came from a woman between 40 and 55 years old in good health and CMV-seropositive. This chain uses TRBV27 with TRBJ1-1; D is ambiguous. Material: PBMCs. The CDR3 region has the DNA TGTGCCAGCGCCCAACAACAGTTTTTTATGAACACTGAAGCTTTCTTT. It yields the protein CASAQQQFFMNTEAFF.